This T cell receptor (beta chain) was sequenced for a study of T cells expressing NK-cell markers. TCRdb re-analyzed the 5' RACE reads; it lists each CDR3 protein once, without DNA. The table gives about 370,000 distinct CDR3 sequences; the top ten clones make up roughly a tenth of it. The sample consisted of blood T cells: a sorted CD56 or NKG2C T cell subset, CD4+ or CD8+ T cells, or bulk PBMC T cells (not recorded which). The clonotype originates from a woman between 50 and 59 years old in good health.

The CDR3 loop is CSASELAVVTDTQYF. The rearrangement joins TRBV20-1 to TRBJ2-3. The CDR3 spans 15 residues. Germline CDR1 DFQATT, CDR2 SNEGSKA (reference sequence).